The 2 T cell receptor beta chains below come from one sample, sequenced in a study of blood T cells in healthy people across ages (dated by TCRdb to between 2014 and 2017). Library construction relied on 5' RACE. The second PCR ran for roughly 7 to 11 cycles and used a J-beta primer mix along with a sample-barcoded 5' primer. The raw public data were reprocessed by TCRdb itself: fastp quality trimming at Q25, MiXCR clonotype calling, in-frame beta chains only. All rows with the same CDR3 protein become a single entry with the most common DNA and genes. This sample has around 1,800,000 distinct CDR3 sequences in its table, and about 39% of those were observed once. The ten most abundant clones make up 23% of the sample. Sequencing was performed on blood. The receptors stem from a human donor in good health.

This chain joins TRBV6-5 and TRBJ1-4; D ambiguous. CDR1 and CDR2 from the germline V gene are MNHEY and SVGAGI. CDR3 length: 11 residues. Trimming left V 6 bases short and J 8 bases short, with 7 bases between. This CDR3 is CASRYGEKLFF. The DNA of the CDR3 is TGTGCCAGCAGATATGGGGAAAAACTGTTTTTT.

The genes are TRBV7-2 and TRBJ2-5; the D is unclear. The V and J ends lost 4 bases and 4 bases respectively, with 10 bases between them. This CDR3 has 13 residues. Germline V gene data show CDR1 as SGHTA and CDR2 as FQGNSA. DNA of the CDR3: TGTGCCAGCAGCTCCCGGACGTCAGAGACCCAGTACTTC. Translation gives CASSSRTSETQYF.